Listed here are 29 T cell receptor beta chains from one sample, sequenced in a study of blood T cell repertoires in COVID-19. Sequencing was performed with immunoSEQ multiplex PCR; in TCRdb, only in-frame clones are kept and a portion is missing. This table holds about 240,000 clones, approximately 84% found once. Material: PBMCs or T cells enriched from blood (not recorded which). The receptors here all came from a woman aged 40 to 50 with acute COVID-19.

The gene calls are TRBV7-9 and TRBJ2-7; possible D gene TRBD1, 6 bases. The germline CDR1 and CDR2 sequences are SEHNR and FQNEAQ (reference sequence). The length of the CDR3 is 16 residues. The V end lost 3 bases, the J end lost 4 bases, and 19 bases lay between the germline ends. The CDR3 reads CASSFLDRGSGYEQYF. The CDR3 region has the DNA TGTGCCAGCAGCTTCCTGGACAGAGGAAGTGGATACGAGCAGTACTTC.

J is TRBJ1-5 and V is TRBV2; unclear D gene. This CDR3 region has 15 residues. The V end was cut by 7 bases, the J end by 2 bases, with 15 bases between. In germline, CDR1 is SNHLY, CDR2 FYNNEI. Written as DNA, the CDR3 is TGTGCCAGCACCTATGGAGAGGGCGGCAATCAGCCCCAGCATTTT. It encodes CASTYGEGGNQPQHF.

The chain employs TRBV6-5 and TRBJ2-1; 10 bases match TRBD2. After removal of 5 bases from V and 9 bases from J, the junction contained 7 bases not matched to a gene. The CDR3 length is 14 residues. From germline, CDR1 is MNHEY and CDR2 SVGAGI. The CDR3 DNA reads as TGTGCCAGCAGTCCACTAGCGGGAAAGGGTGAGCAGTTCTTC. Protein sequence: CASSPLAGKGEQFF.

The J gene is TRBJ2-7, the V gene TRBV18, with 11 bases matching TRBD1. Germline-derived CDR1 and CDR2 are KGHSH and LQKENI. Trimming at V came to 5 bases and at J to 3 bases, leaving 6 bases not matched to a gene. The CDR3 has 15 residues. The CDR3 reads CASSGTGGVYYEQYF. The CDR3 nucleotides are TGTGCCAGCTCAGGGACAGGGGGAGTATACTACGAGCAGTACTTC.

This chain joins TRBV5-1 and TRBJ2-1, with 7 bases fitting TRBD1. The germline gives CDR1 SGHRS, CDR2 YFSETQ. V shed 7 bases, J shed 3 bases, and the junction held 10 bases outside the gene matches. The CDR3 consists of 15 residues. Here the CDR3 DNA reads TGCGCCAGCTCTCCCCGAGGGGACAGCTACAATGAGCAGTTCTTC. It encodes CASSPRGDSYNEQFF.

The CDR3 reads CASSTGQGGETQYF. CDR3 DNA sequence: TGTGCCAGCAGCACGGGACAGGGAGGCGAGACCCAGTACTTC. The rearrangement links TRBV7-6 to TRBJ2-5, with 9 bases that match TRBD1. The V segment lost 5 bases and the J segment 5 bases; nucleotides outside the gene matches: 6. The CDR3 spans 14 residues. CDR1 SGHVS and CDR2 FNYEAQ come from the germline V gene.

The genes are TRBV7-2 and TRBJ2-2; no firm D call. The V and J ends lost 3 bases and 1 base respectively, with 3 bases between them. The CDR3 covers 13 residues. CDR1 and CDR2 from the germline V gene are SGHTA and FQGNSA. The CDR3 protein is CASSFRNTGELFF. CDR3 sequence (DNA): TGTGCCAGCAGCTTCAGGAACACCGGGGAGCTGTTTTTT.

The chain carries TRBV18 and TRBJ1-5; D is undetermined. The CDR3 extends over 15 amino acids. Germline V lookup: CDR1 KGHSH, CDR2 LQKENI. Trimming pared 3 bases from V and 5 bases from J, leaving 14 bases between. CDR3 in DNA: TGTGCCAGCTCACCCGAGGGCGGGGTGCATCAGCCCCAGCATTTT. It yields the protein CASSPEGGVHQPQHF.

The V and J genes are TRBV11-2 and TRBJ1-5; D is perhaps TRBD1 (6 bases). The germline gives CDR1 SGHAT, CDR2 FQNNGV. V was clipped by 3 bases and J by 0 bases, with 9 bases between them. The CDR3 covers 15 residues. The CDR3 DNA follows: TGTGCCAGCAGCTTGACAGGCTATAGCAATCAGCCCCAGCATTTT. This encodes CASSLTGYSNQPQHF.

The chain links TRBV7-9 to TRBJ1-1; D is ambiguous. V was cut by 3 bases and J by 7 bases, with 12 bases left in between. The CDR3 is 13 residues long. Germline CDR1 reads SEHNR; CDR2 reads FQNEAQ (reference sequence). CDR3 region: CASSFSQGGEAFF. CDR3 sequence (DNA): TGTGCCAGCAGCTTTTCACAAGGAGGTGAAGCTTTCTTT.

The V gene is TRBV6-2 or TRBV6-3, the J gene TRBJ2-2; 7 positions match TRBD2. The V gene end was trimmed by 2 bases and the J gene end by 9 bases; junction bases not matched to a gene: 6. Germline V gene sequence: CDR1 MNHEY, CDR2 SVGEGT. The CDR3 is 14 residues long. The CDR3 region has the DNA TGTGCCAGCAGTTACCGGGACTACCGGCGGGAGCTGTTTTTT. Encoded protein: CASSYRDYRRELFF.

The genes are TRBV27 and TRBJ1-5; possible D gene TRBD1, 5 bases. Germline V gives CDR1 MNHEY, CDR2 SMNVEV (reference sequence). CDR3 length: 15 amino acids. V was clipped by 1 base and J by 3 bases, with 10 bases between them. The CDR3: CASSLYQGYNQPQHF. The CDR3 DNA sequence: TGTGCCAGCAGTTTATATCAGGGTTACAATCAGCCCCAGCATTTT.

The V and J genes are TRBV2 and TRBJ1-1; D might be TRBD1 (6 bases). Between the trimmed V and J ends, which lost 6 bases and 2 bases, there was a span of 10 bases. Looked up from germline, CDR1 is SNHLY and CDR2 is FYNNEI. The CDR3 is 13 amino acids. For the CDR3, the DNA is TGTGCCAGCAGGTACAGGGAAAACACTGAAGCTTTCTTT. As protein: CASRYRENTEAFF.

CDR3 amino acids: CASSEFAGTTGELFF. The CDR3 DNA follows: TGTGCCAGCAGTGAATTTGCGGGAACCACCGGGGAGCTGTTTTTT. The V and J genes are TRBV2 and TRBJ2-2, with a possible D match to TRBD2 (6 bases). Between the trimmed V and J ends, which lost 2 bases and 4 bases, there was a span of 11 bases. The CDR3 length is 15 residues. CDR1 and CDR2 from the germline V gene are SNHLY and FYNNEI.

The gene calls are TRBV7-9 and TRBJ1-2; 9 bases fit TRBD1. The CDR3 extends over 15 amino acids. Germline V gives CDR1 SEHNR, CDR2 FQNEAQ (reference sequence). V shed 2 bases and J 3 bases; nucleotides not matched to a gene: 4. This chain's CDR3 is CASSLTGGGDYGYTF. CDR3 bases: TGTGCCAGCAGCTTAACAGGGGGCGGGGACTATGGCTACACCTTC.

The chain employs TRBV3-1 (or the pseudogene TRBV3-2) and TRBJ2-1, with TRBD2 matching 12 bases. Germline assignment: CDR1 LGHDT and CDR2 YNNKEL (reference sequence). The CDR3 extends over 18 amino acids. Unmatched junction bases numbered 9, after V lost 1 base and J lost 5 bases. In DNA form, the CDR3 reads TGTGCCAGCAGCCAAGCTAGCGGGAGGGGCTTAGGTGACAATGAGCAGTTCTTC. It encodes CASSQASGRGLGDNEQFF.

The chain employs TRBV24-1 and TRBJ1-3, with no clear D. This CDR3 is built from 14 residues. The V gene lost 2 bases and the J gene lost 4 bases, with 8 bases spanning the gap. CDR1 is KGHDR, CDR2 SFDVKD, per germline. CDR3 nucleotide sequence: TGTGCCACCAGTGATTCTTCACAGGGAAACACCATATATTTT. Amino acid sequence: CATSDSSQGNTIYF.

The chain has TRBV24-1 and TRBJ2-3; 7 bases agree with TRBD2. Trimming removed 4 bases from V and 2 bases from J; junction bases left unmatched: 8. The germline V gene has CDR1 KGHDR and CDR2 SFDVKD. The CDR3 spans 16 residues. This CDR3 reads CATSDPSGGSTDTQYF. CDR3 bases: TGTGCCACCAGTGACCCTAGCGGAGGATCCACAGATACGCAGTATTTT.

The chain couples TRBV6-5 to TRBJ1-2; 7 bases match TRBD1. The CDR3 runs 13 residues. V was pared by 5 bases and J by 2 bases, with 2 bases of the junction left unmatched. The germline gives CDR1 MNHEY, CDR2 SVGAGI. CDR3: CASSRDRNYGYTF. In DNA, the CDR3 is TGTGCCAGCAGTCGGGACAGAAACTATGGCTACACCTTC.

This chain links TRBV6-5 with TRBJ2-7, with a weak D call TRBD1 (6 bases). Deletions cut 2 bases from V and 0 bases from J, with 11 bases between. CDR1 and CDR2 from the germline V gene are MNHEY and SVGAGI. The CDR3 has 15 residues. In nucleotides, the CDR3 is TGTGCCAGCAGTTACGGGCAGGGGACCTCCTACGAGCAGTACTTC. It is translated as CASSYGQGTSYEQYF.

The V call is TRBV12-3 or TRBV12-4, the J call TRBJ2-1; the match to TRBD1 covers 8 bases. This CDR3 is 13 amino acids long. With V trimmed by 7 bases and J by 9 bases, 8 bases remained unmatched. CDR3 loop: CASTWTGSFEQFF. The CDR3 DNA sequence: TGTGCCAGCACCTGGACAGGGTCGTTTGAGCAGTTCTTC.

This rearrangement joins TRBV2 to TRBJ1-2; 7 bases fit TRBD1. CDR1 is SNHLY, CDR2 FYNNEI, per germline. The CDR3 length is 15 residues. Losses at the gene ends were 2 bases for V and 1 base for J; bases not matched to a gene: 4. The CDR3 region is CASSESWDSNYGYTF. CDR3 coding DNA: TGTGCCAGCAGTGAAAGTTGGGACAGTAACTATGGCTACACCTTC. Filled out from reference TRBV2 and TRBJ1-2, the complete variable domain reads EPEVTQTPSHQVTQMGQEVILRCVPISNHLYFYWYRQILGQKVEFLVSFYNNEISEKSEIFDDQFSVERPDGSNFTLKIRSTKLEDSAMYFCASSESWDSNYGYTFGSGTRLTVV.

The chain has TRBV5-4 and TRBJ2-2, with 15 nucleotides matching TRBD2. J lost 4 bases, V lost 4 bases, and 5 bases had no gene match. CDR1 and CDR2 (germline): SGHNT, YYREEE (reference sequence). The CDR3 covers 17 residues. CDR3 coding DNA: TGTGCCAGCAGCCGGACTAGCGGGAGGGCGAGCACCGGGGAGCTGTTTTTT. This gives the protein CASSRTSGRASTGELFF.

This clone was observed once. The chain carries TRBV29-1 and TRBJ2-1; the match to TRBD1 covers 9 bases. In germline, CDR1 is SQVTM, CDR2 ANQGSEA. Losses at the gene ends were 7 bases for V and 4 bases for J; bases not matched to a gene: 8. This CDR3 is 14 amino acids long. The CDR3 here is CSALGQGSYNEQFF. In DNA form, the CDR3 reads TGCAGCGCCCTAGGACAGGGGTCGTACAATGAGCAGTTCTTC.

CDR3: CASATGTGVDEQYF. The CDR3 coding sequence is TGTGCCAGCGCTACCGGGACAGGGGTCGACGAGCAGTACTTC. The rearrangement joins TRBV11-2 to TRBJ2-7; 10 positions agree with TRBD1. The length of the CDR3 is 14 residues. CDR1 is SGHAT and CDR2 is FQNNGV in the germline V gene. V lost 8 bases to trimming and J lost 5 bases; unmatched junction nucleotides: 9.

The J gene is TRBJ2-7, the V gene TRBV4-1, with D perhaps matching TRBD2 (5 bases). V lost 0 bases to trimming and J lost 2 bases, with 14 bases between them. Germline V gene lookup returns CDR1 MGHRA and CDR2 YSYEKL. The CDR3 sequence is 16 residues long. CDR3 DNA sequence: TGCGCCAGCAGCCAAGATGAGGGCAGGCGAACCTACGAGCAGTACTTC. Protein: CASSQDEGRRTYEQYF.

This clone was picked up a small number of times. The chain recombines TRBV25-1 with TRBJ1-1; 8 nucleotides match TRBD1. Looked up from germline, CDR1 is MGHDK and CDR2 is SYGVNS. V was clipped by 6 bases and J by 6 bases; unmatched bases: 6. This CDR3 comprises 13 residues. The chain's CDR3 is CASRRTGRAEAFF. The CDR3 DNA reads TGTGCCAGCAGGCGGACAGGGAGGGCTGAAGCTTTCTTT.

V gene TRBV5-4 combines with J gene TRBJ2-7; TRBD2 matches at 12 bases. The CDR3 is 17 residues long. Germline values: CDR1 SGHNT, CDR2 YYREEE (reference sequence). Trimming took 1 base from V and 3 from J; bases not matched to a gene: 8. This chain's CDR3 is CASSLFSTSGRGYEQYF. For the CDR3, the DNA is TGTGCCAGCAGCTTGTTTTCGACTAGCGGGAGAGGCTACGAGCAGTACTTC.

The chain is built from TRBV7-9 and TRBJ2-7, with D perhaps TRBD2 (6 bases). Germline V gene lookup returns CDR1 SEHNR and CDR2 FQNEAQ (reference sequence). The length of the CDR3 is 13 residues. V gave up 3 bases and J gave up 3 bases, with 9 bases separating them. CDR3 coding DNA: TGTGCCAGCAGCTTCGGGGGTTTCTACGAGCAGTACTTC. This gives the protein CASSFGGFYEQYF.